This TCR beta chain was captured in a study of blood T cell repertoires in COVID-19. This clone was picked up one time. Clones were sequenced by immunoSEQ multiplex PCR, and TCRdb holds only the in-frame ones, with some missing. The profile shows approximately 110,000 clones, approximately 78% of them singletons. This TCR came from a man in his 70s with acute or convalescent COVID-19. The sequencing sample was made of peripheral blood.

CDR3 in DNA: TGTGCCAGCAGCCAGGTACTGCACGGTGGCTACACCTTC. Translating gives CASSQVLHGGYTF. The chain has TRBV3-1 (or the pseudogene TRBV3-2) and TRBJ1-2; D unclear. The CDR3 length is 13 residues. Trimming removed 3 bases from V and 7 bases from J, with 12 bases in between. The V gene's germline CDR1 is LGHDT and CDR2 YNNKEL (reference sequence).